This T cell receptor beta chain was found in a study of somatic mutations in cytotoxic T cells in rheumatoid arthritis. Study-wide context: Patient blood (less than 32 ml EDTA) was drawn right after diagnosis, before any treatment.

Concerning this clone itself: Its antigen is undetermined.

Notes on the study in general: It was found that CD8+ T-cell clonality in rheumatoid arthritis patients did not differ significantly from that in age-matched healthy controls. Nobody adjusted the slight TRBV07 underrepresentation in rheumatoid arthritis patients for multiple comparisons. For about an eighth of the roughly 60 patients, a single CD8+ clone accounted for more than 20% of CD8+ cells.

Profiled with immunoSEQ multiplex PCR; TCRdb holds only in-frame clones, not every one. The sample lists more than 15,000 clones; about four fifths were seen once. Trimming removed 4 bases from V and 4 bases from J; junction bases left unmatched: 10. CDR1 and CDR2 from the germline V gene are ENHRY and SYGVKD. The CDR3 runs to 15 residues. The J gene is TRBJ2-7, the V gene TRBV10-3; 7 bases match TRBD1. Sample: CD8+ T cells sorted from blood. This clonotype was sampled from an adult with rheumatoid arthritis. The CDR3 DNA follows: TGTGCCATCAGTGGACAGGGACAGAGTTATTACGAGCAGTACTTC. It translates to CAISGQGQSYYEQYF.